This TCR beta chain was documented in a study of blood T cell repertoires in COVID-19. The repertoire was sequenced with immunoSEQ multiplex PCR; TCRdb's copy has only in-frame clones and lacks some. The table lists 180,000 or so clones, around 86% of them singletons. Sequences were obtained from peripheral blood. The sequence was obtained from a man aged 70-80 years with acute or convalescent COVID-19.

The CDR3 coding sequence is TGTGCCAGCTACGGACAGGAGAACACTGAAGCTTTCTTT. Amino acid sequence: CASYGQENTEAFF. This chain uses TRBV18 with TRBJ1-1; 7 bases align to TRBD1. This CDR3 region has 13 residues. Germline V gene lookup returns CDR1 KGHSH and CDR2 LQKENI. V lost 7 bases, J lost 1 base, and 3 bases stayed unmatched.